These 20 T cell receptor beta chains originate from one sample sequenced in a study of T cell responses to AZD1222 COVID-19 vaccine. Using immunoSEQ multiplex PCR, the repertoire was profiled, and TCRdb retains in-frame clones only, with some absent. The sample consists of 150,000 to 200,000 clones, 85% to 90% of them appearing once. Specimen: peripheral blood, collected 28 days after the second AZD1222 dose. The receptors shown here come from an adult who received the AZD1222 COVID-19 vaccine.

The chain has TRBV7-9 and TRBJ1-1; TRBD1 aligns across 7 bases. Germline CDR1 reads SEHNR; CDR2 reads FQNEAQ (reference sequence). V was clipped by 3 bases and J by 0 bases; unmatched bases: 1. The CDR3 is made up of 14 amino acids. CDR3: CASSFDRVNTEAFF. DNA for the CDR3: TGTGCCAGCAGCTTCGACAGGGTGAACACTGAAGCTTTCTTT.

CDR3 sequence (DNA): TGTGCCAGCAGCTTAGGACAGGATCCCTCCTACGAGCAGTACTTC. Amino acid sequence: CASSLGQDPSYEQYF. This rearrangement joins TRBV7-2 to TRBJ2-7; D might be TRBD1 (6 bases). Trimming left V 1 base short and J 0 bases short, with 10 bases between. There are 15 residues in the CDR3. Germline-derived CDR1 and CDR2 are SGHTA and FQGNSA. The full variable domain, completed using reference TRBV7-2 and TRBJ2-7, is GAGVSQSPSNKVTEKGKDVELRCDPISGHTALYWYRQSLGQGLEFLIYFQGNSAPDKSGLPSDRFSAERTGGSVSTLTIQRTQQEDSAVYLCASSLGQDPSYEQYFGPGTRLTVT.

V gene TRBV13 combines with J gene TRBJ2-7; 7 bases are shared with TRBD2. The CDR3 contains 14 residues. Germline lookup yields CDR1 PRHDT and CDR2 FYEKMQ (reference sequence). V gave up 2 bases and J gave up 4 bases; unmatched junction bases: 5. The CDR3 DNA follows: TGTGCCAGCAGCTTATGGCGGGGGTCTTACGAGCAGTACTTC. As protein: CASSLWRGSYEQYF.

This chain links TRBV2 with TRBJ1-6; D is possibly TRBD1 (5 bases). Germline V lookup: CDR1 SNHLY, CDR2 FYNNEI. The CDR3 runs to 15 residues. With 3 bases removed from V and 6 bases from J, the gap between germline ends came to 12 bases. The CDR3 is CASSDNRNPNSPLHF. As DNA, the CDR3 is TGTGCCAGCAGTGACAACAGGAATCCTAATTCACCCCTCCACTTT. Full variable domain (missing parts from reference TRBV2 and TRBJ1-6): EPEVTQTPSHQVTQMGQEVILRCVPISNHLYFYWYRQILGQKVEFLVSFYNNEISEKSEIFDDQFSVERPDGSNFTLKIRSTKLEDSAMYFCASSDNRNPNSPLHFGNGTRLTVT.

The rearrangement joins TRBV19 to TRBJ2-5; D is unresolved. The CDR3 is 12 amino acids. Germline assignment: CDR1 LNHDA and CDR2 SQIVND (reference sequence). Trimming pared 3 bases from V and 5 bases from J, leaving 7 bases between. DNA for the CDR3: TGTGCCAGTAGTATGAATTGGGAGACCCAGTACTTC. This translates into CASSMNWETQYF. Full variable domain (rest looked up from reference TRBV19 and TRBJ2-5): DGGITQSPKYLFRKEGQNVTLSCEQNLNHDAMYWYRQDPGQGLRLIYYSQIVNDFQKGDIAEGYSVSREKKESFPLTVTSAQKNPTAFYLCASSMNWETQYFGPGTRLLVL.

The rearrangement joins TRBV10-3 to TRBJ2-7; 7 nucleotides agree with TRBD2. The CDR3 covers 12 residues. V lost 8 bases, J lost 0 bases, and 1 base stayed unmatched. Germline-derived CDR1 and CDR2 are ENHRY and SYGVKD. The CDR3 here is CAIGGSSYEQYF. CDR3 nucleotides: TGTGCCATCGGCGGGAGCTCCTACGAGCAGTACTTC.

This sequence joins TRBV2 and TRBJ1-5; D unclear. Germline loops: CDR1 SNHLY, CDR2 FYNNEI. The CDR3 is 14 residues long. V lost 8 bases to trimming and J lost 0 bases, with 11 bases between them. The CDR3 DNA reads TGTGCCAGCGGCCAGGCGATTAGCAATCAGCCCCAGCATTTT. Translating gives CASGQAISNQPQHF.

V and J are TRBV2 and TRBJ1-4; D is unclear. Trimming stripped 8 bases from V and 6 bases from J, with 13 bases between. The CDR3 length is 13 residues. Germline assignment: CDR1 SNHLY and CDR2 FYNNEI. CDR3 amino acids: CASHSNMDEKLFF. The CDR3, as DNA: TGTGCCAGCCACAGCAATATGGATGAAAAACTGTTTTTT.

This rearrangement joins TRBV25-1 to TRBJ2-1; 12 nucleotides match TRBD2. There are 15 residues in the CDR3. Germline CDR1 MGHDK, CDR2 SYGVNS. The V and J ends lost 5 bases and 10 bases, in that order; junction bases with no gene match: 9. The CDR3 sequence: CASSNTPGLAGEQFF. The CDR3 DNA follows: TGTGCCAGCAGTAACACGCCGGGACTAGCGGGCGAGCAGTTCTTC.

The gene calls are TRBV2 and TRBJ1-2; 8 bases are shared with TRBD1. V lost 6 bases to trimming and J lost 8 bases; unmatched junction nucleotides: 8. This CDR3 is built from 13 residues. Germline CDR1 SNHLY, CDR2 FYNNEI. CDR3 sequence: CASSDDRGWGYTF. The CDR3 coding sequence is TGTGCCAGCAGCGATGACAGGGGTTGGGGCTACACCTTC.

The V call is TRBV7-2, the J call TRBJ1-2; TRBD1 matches 9 bases. Trimming took 5 bases from V and 8 from J; bases not matched to a gene: 9. This CDR3 contains 14 residues. Germline V gives CDR1 SGHTA, CDR2 FQGNSA. CDR3 coding DNA: TGTGCCAGCAGCCAGGGGTCTACAGGGGGCGGCTACACCTTC. This sequence encodes CASSQGSTGGGYTF.

This clone has only one observation. V usage is TRBV30 and J usage is TRBJ2-1; D is unresolved. CDR3 length equals 13 residues. The V end was cut by 0 bases, the J end by 5 bases, with 8 bases between. Looked up from germline, CDR1 is GTSNPN and CDR2 is SVGIG (reference sequence). The CDR3 nucleotides read TGTGCCTGGAGTGTACTGAGTAACAATGAGCAGTTCTTC. As protein: CAWSVLSNNEQFF.

The chain joins TRBV3-1 (or the pseudogene TRBV3-2) to TRBJ2-7, with 8 bases matching TRBD2. The CDR3 spans 14 residues. Per germline, CDR1 LGHDT and CDR2 YNNKEL (reference sequence). V trimming: 1 base; J trimming: 6 bases; junction bases outside the gene matches: 5. CDR3: CASSQGGLGLEQYF. Written as DNA, the CDR3 is TGTGCCAGCAGCCAAGGGGGACTAGGGCTCGAGCAGTACTTC.

The rearrangement links TRBV5-1 to TRBJ1-1; the match to TRBD1 covers 7 bases. The germline V gene has CDR1 SGHRS and CDR2 YFSETQ. With 4 bases clipped from V and 2 bases from J, the junction kept 11 bases outside the gene matches. The CDR3 runs 16 residues. The CDR3 nucleotides are TGCGCCAGCAGCCCCATACCCGGGACAGCTAACACTGAAGCTTTCTTT. Translation gives CASSPIPGTANTEAFF.

This chain joins TRBV6-5 and TRBJ1-1, with 8 nucleotides matching TRBD1. The germline V gene has CDR1 MNHEY and CDR2 SVGAGI. There are 14 residues in the CDR3. V trimming: 2 bases; J trimming: 6 bases; junction bases outside the gene matches: 5. This CDR3 is CASSYGRGRAEAFF. The DNA for the CDR3 is TGTGCCAGCAGTTACGGCAGGGGGCGGGCTGAAGCTTTCTTT.

The chain links TRBV5-1 to TRBJ2-7; maybe TRBD1 (6 bases). There are 15 residues in the CDR3. V was trimmed by 2 bases and J by 6 bases, leaving 18 bases between them. CDR1 is SGHRS, CDR2 YFSETQ, per germline. The CDR3 region is CASSFLRTVDGEQYF. The CDR3 nucleotides are TGCGCCAGCAGCTTTTTGAGGACAGTGGACGGCGAGCAGTACTTC. Complete variable domain (other parts from reference TRBV5-1 and TRBJ2-7): KAGVTQTPRYLIKTRGQQVTLSCSPISGHRSVSWYQQTPGQGLQFLFEYFSETQRNKGNFPGRFSGRQFSNSRSEMNVSTLELGDSALYLCASSFLRTVDGEQYFGPGTRLTVT.

The chain is built from TRBV27 and TRBJ1-5; 8 positions match TRBD1. The V gene end was trimmed by 8 bases and the J gene end by 3 bases; junction bases not matched to a gene: 9. The CDR3 runs 15 residues. Germline V CDR1 and CDR2: MNHEY, SMNVEV (reference sequence). The CDR3 DNA follows: TGTGCCAGCCGTATCGGGACAGGAGACAATCAGCCCCAGCATTTT. It specifies CASRIGTGDNQPQHF.

The gene calls are TRBV6-1 and TRBJ1-6; D perhaps matches TRBD1 (5 bases). Germline V gene data show CDR1 as MNHNS and CDR2 as SASEGT. CDR3 length: 16 residues. Deletions cut 2 bases from V and 7 bases from J, with 15 bases between. The CDR3 reads CASSESGGPSNSPLHF. The CDR3 DNA is TGTGCCAGCAGTGAAAGCGGGGGACCGAGCAATTCACCCCTCCACTTT.

The chain combines TRBV7-2 with TRBJ2-7; 12 positions agree with TRBD1. V dropped 8 bases and J dropped 5; count of bases not matched to a gene: 10. Germline V gene sequence: CDR1 SGHTA, CDR2 FQGNSA. This CDR3 contains 15 residues. CDR3 sequence reads: CASLITGTGGHEQYF. For the CDR3, the DNA is TGTGCCAGCCTGATAACCGGGACAGGGGGCCACGAGCAGTACTTC.

The chain couples TRBV24-1 to TRBJ2-1, with 7 bases identical to TRBD1. The CDR3 spans 15 residues. Germline CDR1 KGHDR, CDR2 SFDVKD. V was pared by 4 bases and J by 2 bases, with 4 bases of the junction left unmatched. In DNA form, the CDR3 reads TGTGCCACCAGTGAGACAGGGTCGGCCTACAATGAGCAGTTCTTC. This gives the protein CATSETGSAYNEQFF.